The sequence of this T cell receptor (beta chain) was determined in a study of T cells after yellow fever vaccination. From the 5' RACE reads, TCRdb called clonotypes with MiXCR, one entry per CDR3 protein. The sample lists about 320,000 distinct CDR3 sequences, 3.5% to 4.5% occurring once. This clonotype was seen repeatedly, ten times or more. V lost 4 bases to trimming and J lost 4 bases, with 14 bases between them. In germline, CDR1 is SGHAT, CDR2 FQNNGV. The CDR3 totals 15 residues. The input for sequencing was PBMCs, taken 15 days after the yellow fever booster vaccination. This receptor was taken from a man between 18 and 29 years old who received the YFV17D yellow fever vaccine. V usage is TRBV11-2 and J usage is TRBJ1-3; D gene ambiguous. This CDR3 reads CASSSIRRRGNTIYF. The CDR3 DNA is TGTGCCAGCAGCTCGATAAGACGTAGGGGAAACACCATATATTTT.